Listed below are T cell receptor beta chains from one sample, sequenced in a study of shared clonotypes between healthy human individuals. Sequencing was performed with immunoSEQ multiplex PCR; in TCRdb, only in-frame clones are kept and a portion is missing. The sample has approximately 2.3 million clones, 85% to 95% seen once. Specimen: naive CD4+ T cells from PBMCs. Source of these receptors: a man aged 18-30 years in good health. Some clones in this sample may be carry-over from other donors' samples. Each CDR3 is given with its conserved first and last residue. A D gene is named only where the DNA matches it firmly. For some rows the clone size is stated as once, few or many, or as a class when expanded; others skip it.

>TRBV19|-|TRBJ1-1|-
TGTGCCAGTAGTACTGGACACCGGACGGAAGCTTTCTTT
CASSTGHRTEAFF
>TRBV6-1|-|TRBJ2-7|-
TGTGCCAGCAGTCGGAACAGGGATTACGAGCAGTACTTC
CASSRNRDYEQYF
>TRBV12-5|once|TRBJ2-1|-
TGTGCTAGTGGTTTGGTTCCCTCCGGGACGCAAGCATACAATGAGCAGTTCTTC
CASGLVPSGTQAYNEQFF
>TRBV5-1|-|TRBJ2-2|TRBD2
TGCGCCAGCAGCTCCCTAGCGGGACTTCGCTCCGGGGAGCTGTTTTTT
CASSSLAGLRSGELFF
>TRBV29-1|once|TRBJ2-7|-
TGCAGCGTTGAGGGGACGGGCCGATACGAGCAGTACTTC
CSVEGTGRYEQYF
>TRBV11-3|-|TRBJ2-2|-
TGTGCCAGCAGCCCTGGGGCTTACACCGGGGAGCTGTTTTTT
CASSPGAYTGELFF
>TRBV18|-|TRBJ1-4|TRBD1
TGTGCCAGCTCACCCCAGGGGGTGGCTGAAAAACTGTTTTTT
CASSPQGVAEKLFF
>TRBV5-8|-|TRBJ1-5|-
TGTGCCAGCAGCTTGCTGGGAGTCGGCAATCAGCCCCAGCATTTT
CASSLLGVGNQPQHF
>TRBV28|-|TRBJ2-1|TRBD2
TGTGCCAGCAGTTCCCCGACTAGCGGAATCTACAATGAGCAGTTCTTC
CASSSPTSGIYNEQFF
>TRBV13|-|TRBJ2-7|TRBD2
TGTGCCAGCAGCCTATTCCAGGGAGGGCCTAACTACGAGCAGTACTTC
CASSLFQGGPNYEQYF
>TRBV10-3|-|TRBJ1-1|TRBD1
TGTGCCATCAGTGCAAACAGGGGGGATGAAGCTTTCTTT
CAISANRGDEAFF
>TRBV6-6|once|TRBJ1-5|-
TGTGCCAGCAGTTACGGGTGGGGTAGCAATCAGCCCCAGCATTTT
CASSYGWGSNQPQHF
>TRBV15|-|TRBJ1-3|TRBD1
TGTGCCACCAGCTCGGGGACAGGGACTGGAAACACCATATATTTT
CATSSGTGTGNTIYF
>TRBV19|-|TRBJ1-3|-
TGTGCCAGTAGTGTCCAGCAATCTGGAAACACCATATATTTT
CASSVQQSGNTIYF
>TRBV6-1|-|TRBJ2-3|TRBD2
TGTGCCAGCAGGTGGGCGGGAGTAACAGATACGCAGTATTTT
CASRWAGVTDTQYF
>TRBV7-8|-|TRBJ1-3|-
TGTGCCAGCAGCCTGGCCGCCCGGGGAAACACCATATATTTT
CASSLAARGNTIYF
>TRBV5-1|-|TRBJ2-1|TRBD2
TGCGCCAGCAGCCTTCTAGCGGGAGTAGGAAATGAGCAGTTCTTC
CASSLLAGVGNEQFF
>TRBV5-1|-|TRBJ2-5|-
TGCGCCAGCAGCTTAGGGGGGACAGCTAAAGAGACCCAGTACTTC
CASSLGGTAKETQYF
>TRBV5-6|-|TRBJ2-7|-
TGTGCCAGCAGCTTGGCTCGCTACGAGCAGTACTTC
CASSLARYEQYF
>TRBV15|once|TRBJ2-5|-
TGTGCCACCAGCAGAGAAGGCAGGGGCTGGGAGACCCAGTACTTC
CATSREGRGWETQYF
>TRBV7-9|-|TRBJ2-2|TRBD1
TGTGCCAGCAGCAACCGGGACAGGGGATCCGGGGAGCTGTTTTTT
CASSNRDRGSGELFF
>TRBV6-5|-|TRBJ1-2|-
TGTGCCACCAACCAGGGGTTATATGGCTACACCTTC
CATNQGLYGYTF
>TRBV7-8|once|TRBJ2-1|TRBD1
TGTGCCAGCAGCCCCGACCTTGGACAGGGGGCGCGTGAGCAGTTCTTC
CASSPDLGQGAREQFF
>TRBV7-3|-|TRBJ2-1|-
TGTGCCAGCAGCTTGGGGAGGCCATCCTACAATGAGCAGTTCTTC
CASSLGRPSYNEQFF
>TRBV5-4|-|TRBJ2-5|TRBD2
TGTGCCAGCAGCCCAGGGACTAGCGGAGCCCAACAAGAGACCCAGTACTTC
CASSPGTSGAQQETQYF
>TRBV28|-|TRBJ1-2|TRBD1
TGTGCCAGCCACCAAGGGGGACAGGGGGCGTGGGGCTACACCTTC
CASHQGGQGAWGYTF
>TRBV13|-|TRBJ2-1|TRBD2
TGTGCCAGCAGCCCCGGCGAGGGTCGGACTAGCGGGTCCTACAATGAGCAGTTCTTC
CASSPGEGRTSGSYNEQFF
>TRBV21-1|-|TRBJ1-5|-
TGTGCCAGCAGCAAAGTGGGGATGCGACAGCCCCAGCATTTT
CASSKVGMRQPQHF
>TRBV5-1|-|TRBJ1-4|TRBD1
TGCGCCAGCAGCTTCGACAGGGGCGGCAGTGGTGAAAAACTGTTTTTT
CASSFDRGGSGEKLFF
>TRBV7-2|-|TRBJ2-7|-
TGTGCCAGCAGCTTAGCCCCGCCCAGCTACGAGCAGTACTTC
CASSLAPPSYEQYF
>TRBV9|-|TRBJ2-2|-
TGTGCCAGCAGCGTAGCTGGAGATGGCACCGGGGAGCTGTTTTTT
CASSVAGDGTGELFF
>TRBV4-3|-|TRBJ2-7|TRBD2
TGCGCCAGCAGCCTCCTGGGACTAGCGGGAGGGCCCCACGAGCAGTACTTC
CASSLLGLAGGPHEQYF
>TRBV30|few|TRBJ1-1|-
TGTGCCTGGAGTGCCAGGGCGGGCACTGAAGCTTTCTTT
CAWSARAGTEAFF
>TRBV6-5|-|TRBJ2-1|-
TGTGCCAGCAGTTATCTGAAGGCGGTCGAGGGAAATGAGCAGTTCTTC
CASSYLKAVEGNEQFF
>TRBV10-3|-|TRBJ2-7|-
TGTGCCATCAGTGAGCCCAACACCTACGAGCAGTACTTC
CAISEPNTYEQYF
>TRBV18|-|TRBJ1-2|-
TGTGCCACCTCGCGGGGGCGCGAATTCTATGGCTACACCTTC
CATSRGREFYGYTF
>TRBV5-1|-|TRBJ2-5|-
TGCGCCAGCAGCCGGGACGCTCAAGAGACCCAGTACTTC
CASSRDAQETQYF
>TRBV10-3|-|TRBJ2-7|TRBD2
TGTGCCATCACGGGGACTAGCGTCCACGAGCAGTACTTC
CAITGTSVHEQYF
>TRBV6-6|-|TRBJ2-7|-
TGTGCCAGCAGTCAACGTGCGGCAGTCGAGCAGTACTTC
CASSQRAAVEQYF
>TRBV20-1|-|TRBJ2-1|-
TGCAGTGCCGTGGGCAATGAGCAGTTCTTC
CSAVGNEQFF
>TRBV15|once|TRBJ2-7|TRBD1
TGTGCCACCAGCAGACCCGGGACAGGGCTGCACGAGCAGTACTTC
CATSRPGTGLHEQYF
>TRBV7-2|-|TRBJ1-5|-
TGTGCCAGCAGCAATACAGGGTCAAGCAATCAGCCCCAGCATTTT
CASSNTGSSNQPQHF
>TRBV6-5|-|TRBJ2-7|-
TGTGCCAGCAGCGTACAGGGGAGGGACTACGAGCAGTACTTC
CASSVQGRDYEQYF
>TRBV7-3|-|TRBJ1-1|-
TGTGCCAGCAGCTTAAAGCGGGGCCGCGAAGCTTTCTTT
CASSLKRGREAFF
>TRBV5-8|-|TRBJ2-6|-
TGTGCCAGCAGCTTGGGACATTTCTCTGGGGCCAACGTCCTGACTTTC
CASSLGHFSGANVLTF
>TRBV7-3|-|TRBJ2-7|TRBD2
TGTGCCAGCAGCTTAGGCTCTAGCGGGACCTACGAGCAGTACTTC
CASSLGSSGTYEQYF
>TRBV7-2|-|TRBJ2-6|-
TGTGCCAGTGACAGAGTAAGGGCCAACGTCCTGACTTTC
CASDRVRANVLTF
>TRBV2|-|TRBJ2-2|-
TGTGCCAGCAGTGCCTCTTTGGCCACCGGGGAGCTGTTTTTT
CASSASLATGELFF
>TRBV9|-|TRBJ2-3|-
TGTGCCAGCAGCCCAAGGACTGAGGGAGGCACAGATACGCAGTATTTT
CASSPRTEGGTDTQYF
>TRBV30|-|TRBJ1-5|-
TGTGCCTGGAGTATGTGGGCAGGTCAGCCCCAGCATTTT
CAWSMWAGQPQHF
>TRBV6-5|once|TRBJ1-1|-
TGTGCCAGCAGTTACGTTATGAACACTGAAGCTTTCTTT
CASSYVMNTEAFF
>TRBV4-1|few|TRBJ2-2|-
TGCGCCAGCAGCCGACCTGTGAACACCGGGGAGCTGTTTTTT
CASSRPVNTGELFF
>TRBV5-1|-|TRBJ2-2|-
TGCGCCAGCAGCTTGATATCGGGACCCGCGGGCACCGGGGAGCTGTTTTTT
CASSLISGPAGTGELFF
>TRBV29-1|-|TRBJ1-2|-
TGCAGCGTTGACGTGTCCCGATGGGACTATGGCTACACCTTC
CSVDVSRWDYGYTF